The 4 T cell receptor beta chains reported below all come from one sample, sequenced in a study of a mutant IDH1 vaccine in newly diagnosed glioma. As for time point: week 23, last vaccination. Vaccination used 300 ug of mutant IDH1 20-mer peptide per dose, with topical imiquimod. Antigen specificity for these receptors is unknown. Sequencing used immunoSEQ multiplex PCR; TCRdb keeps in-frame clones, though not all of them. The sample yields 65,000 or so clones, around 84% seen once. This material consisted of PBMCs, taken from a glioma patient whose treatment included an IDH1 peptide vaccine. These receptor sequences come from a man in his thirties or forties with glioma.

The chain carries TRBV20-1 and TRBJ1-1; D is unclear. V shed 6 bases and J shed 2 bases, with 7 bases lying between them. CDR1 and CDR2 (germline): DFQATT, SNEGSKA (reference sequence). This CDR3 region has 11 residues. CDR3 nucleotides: TGCAGTGCCATACCAAACACTGAAGCTTTCTTT. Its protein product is CSAIPNTEAFF.

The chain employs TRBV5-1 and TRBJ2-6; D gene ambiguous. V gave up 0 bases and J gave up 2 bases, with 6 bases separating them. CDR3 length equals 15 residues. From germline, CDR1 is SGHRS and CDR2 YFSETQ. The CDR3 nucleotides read TGCGCCAGCAGCTTGGCCCAGGCTGGGGCCAACGTCCTGACTTTC. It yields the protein CASSLAQAGANVLTF.

CDR3 sequence: CASSTHTPETQYF. The CDR3 coding sequence is TGCGCCAGCAGCACCCACACCCCCGAGACCCAGTACTTC. The chain uses TRBV5-1 and TRBJ2-5, with D uncertain. Trimming shortened V by 4 bases and J by 5 bases, and 12 bases separated the two germline ends. CDR1 SGHRS and CDR2 YFSETQ come from the germline V gene. The CDR3 runs to 13 residues.

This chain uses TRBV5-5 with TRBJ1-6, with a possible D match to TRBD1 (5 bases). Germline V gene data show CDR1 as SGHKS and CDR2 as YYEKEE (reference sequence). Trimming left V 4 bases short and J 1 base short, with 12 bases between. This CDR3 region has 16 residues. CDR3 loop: CASSPTRESYNSPLHF. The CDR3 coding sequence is TGTGCCAGCAGCCCCACCAGGGAGTCCTATAATTCACCCCTCCACTTT. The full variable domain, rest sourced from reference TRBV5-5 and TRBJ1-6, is DAGVTQSPTHLIKTRGQQVTLRCSPISGHKSVSWYQQVLGQGPQFIFQYYEKEERGRGNFPDRFSARQFPNYSSELNVNALLLGDSALYLCASSPTRESYNSPLHFGNGTRLTVT.